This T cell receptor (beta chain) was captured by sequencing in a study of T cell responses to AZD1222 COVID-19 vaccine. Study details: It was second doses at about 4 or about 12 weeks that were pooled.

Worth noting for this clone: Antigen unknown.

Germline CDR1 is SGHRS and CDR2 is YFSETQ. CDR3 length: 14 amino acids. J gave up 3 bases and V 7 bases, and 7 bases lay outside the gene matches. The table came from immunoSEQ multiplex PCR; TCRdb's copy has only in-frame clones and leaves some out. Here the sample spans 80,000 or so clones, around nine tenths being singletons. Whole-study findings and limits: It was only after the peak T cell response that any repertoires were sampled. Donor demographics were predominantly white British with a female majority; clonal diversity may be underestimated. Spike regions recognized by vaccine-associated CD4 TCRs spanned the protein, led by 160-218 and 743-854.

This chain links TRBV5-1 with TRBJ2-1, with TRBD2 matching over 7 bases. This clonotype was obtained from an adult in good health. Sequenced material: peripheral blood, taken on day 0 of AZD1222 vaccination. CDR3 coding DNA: TGCGCCAGCTCTCGGGGGGAGGGCTACAATGAGCAGTTCTTC. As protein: CASSRGEGYNEQFF. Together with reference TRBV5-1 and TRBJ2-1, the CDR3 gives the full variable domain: KAGVTQTPRYLIKTRGQQVTLSCSPISGHRSVSWYQQTPGQGLQFLFEYFSETQRNKGNFPGRFSGRQFSNSRSEMNVSTLELGDSALYLCASSRGEGYNEQFFGPGTRLTVL.